This T cell receptor (beta chain) was identified during a study of blood T cell repertoires in COVID-19. The V segment lost 4 bases and the J segment 4 bases; nucleotides outside the gene matches: 10. CDR1 and CDR2 (germline): LGHDT, YNNKEL (reference sequence). The CDR3 runs to 16 residues. The repertoire was sequenced with immunoSEQ multiplex PCR; TCRdb's copy has only in-frame clones and lacks some. The sample records about 50,000 clones, about nine tenths being singletons. This clonotype was obtained from a man aged 50 to 59 with active COVID-19. What was sequenced was peripheral blood. The chain recombines TRBV3-1 (or the pseudogene TRBV3-2) with TRBJ2-1; 7 nucleotides align to TRBD2. The CDR3 sequence is CASSPGWAGVYNEQFF. CDR3 sequence (DNA): TGTGCCAGCAGCCCTGGGTGGGCGGGGGTTTACAATGAGCAGTTCTTC.